This T cell receptor (beta chain) is from a study of blood T cell repertoires in COVID-19. In the study overall: Whether acute or convalescent, the COVID-19 samples came from the United States, Italy and Spain. PBMCs, B-cell-depleted T cells, or T cells provided the cDNA or gDNA that made up the material.

Per the study methods: Reference gene primer amplification yielded estimated nucleated cell counts. Profiled with immunoSEQ multiplex PCR; TCRdb holds only in-frame clones, not every one. The D gene and trimming were derived from the DNA, and the V and J assignments and clone size from that table. Of around 220,000 clones listed, 70% to 90% were seen once; the top ten hold around 2.2%. This CDR3 is built from 13 residues. V shed 7 bases and J 9 bases; nucleotides not matched to a gene: 12. Per the germline V gene, CDR1 is SQVTM and CDR2 is ANQGSEA. V usage is TRBV29-1 and J usage is TRBJ1-5, with 7 bases lining up with TRBD1. The clonotype was recovered from a middle-aged woman who had recovered from COVID-19. Material: peripheral blood. The CDR3 nucleotides read TGCAGCGGGAACCGGGACAGTTTGCGGCCCCAGCATTTT. It is translated as CSGNRDSLRPQHF.